This TCR beta chain was recovered during a study of PD-L1 blockade in urothelial cancer. Background on the study: Males with bladder-origin urothelial cancer made up about nine tenths of the roughly 29 patients.

Germline V gives CDR1 GTSNPN, CDR2 SVGIG (reference sequence). CDR3 length: 15 amino acids. J lost 0 bases, V lost 2 bases, and 4 bases had no gene match. The sample's time point: pretreatment peripheral blood. All patients carried locally advanced or metastatic urothelial carcinoma. Some clones are missing from TCRdb's copy, which holds only in-frame ones; the method was immunoSEQ multiplex PCR. The sample lists tens of thousands of clones, roughly 82% occurring once. The sequence was collected from a man aged 50-59 years with urothelial cancer. The chain is built from TRBV30 and TRBJ2-3, with 8 nucleotides matching TRBD2. Sequencing used PBMCs, obtained around atezolizumab (anti-PD-L1) treatment. The DNA for the CDR3 is TGTGCCTGGAGTAATAGCGGGGCTAGCACAGATACGCAGTATTTT. It encodes CAWSNSGASTDTQYF.